This TCR beta chain was recovered during a study of blood T cell repertoires in COVID-19. TCRdb's copy holds only in-frame clones and misses some; the assay was immunoSEQ multiplex PCR. This sample yields about 69,000 clones, of which about 86% are seen a single time; 15% to 20% belongs to the top ten. CDR3 length: 13 residues. Trimming stripped 2 bases from V and 5 bases from J, with 13 bases between. Per the germline V gene, CDR1 is GTSNPN and CDR2 is SVGIG (reference sequence). The source of this sequence is a man aged 40-50 years with COVID-19, enrolled during active disease. The chain carries TRBV30 and TRBJ2-7, with no clear D. The specimen was peripheral blood. CDR3 loop: CAWSRRSPDEQYF. In DNA form, the CDR3 reads TGTGCCTGGAGTAGGAGATCCCCCGACGAGCAGTACTTC.